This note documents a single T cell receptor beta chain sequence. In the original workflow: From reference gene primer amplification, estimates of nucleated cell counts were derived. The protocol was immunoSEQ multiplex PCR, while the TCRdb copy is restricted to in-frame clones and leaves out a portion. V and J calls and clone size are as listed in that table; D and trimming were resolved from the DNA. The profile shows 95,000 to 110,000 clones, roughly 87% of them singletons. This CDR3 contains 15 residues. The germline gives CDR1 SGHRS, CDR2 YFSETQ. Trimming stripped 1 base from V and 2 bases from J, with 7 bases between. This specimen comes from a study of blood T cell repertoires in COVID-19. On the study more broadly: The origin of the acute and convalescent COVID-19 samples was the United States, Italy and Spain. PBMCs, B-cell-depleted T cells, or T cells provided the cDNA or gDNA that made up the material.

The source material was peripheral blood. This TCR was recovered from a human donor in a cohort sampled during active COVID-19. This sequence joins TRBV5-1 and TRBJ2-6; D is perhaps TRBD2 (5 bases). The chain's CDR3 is CASSLWETGANVLTF. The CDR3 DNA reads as TGCGCCAGCAGCTTGTGGGAGACTGGGGCCAACGTCCTGACTTTC. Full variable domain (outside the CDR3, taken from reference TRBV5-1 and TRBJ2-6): KAGVTQTPRYLIKTRGQQVTLSCSPISGHRSVSWYQQTPGQGLQFLFEYFSETQRNKGNFPGRFSGRQFSNSRSEMNVSTLELGDSALYLCASSLWETGANVLTFGAGSRLTVL.